The 2 T cell receptor beta chains below come from one sample, sequenced in a study of blood T cell repertoires in COVID-19. TCRdb keeps only in-frame clones here, not all; method: immunoSEQ multiplex PCR. Found here are 340,000 or so clones, approximately 86% of them singletons; the top ten hold approximately 4.4%. The sequenced sample was PBMCs or T cells enriched from blood (not recorded which). The receptors were sampled from a woman in her forties with acute COVID-19.

This rearrangement joins TRBV3-1 (or the pseudogene TRBV3-2) to TRBJ1-2; 9 nucleotides line up with TRBD1. J gave up 6 bases and V 2 bases, and 7 bases lay outside the gene matches. Germline V gene lookup returns CDR1 LGHDT and CDR2 YNNKEL (reference sequence). CDR3 size: 15 residues. The CDR3 region is CASSQRGQGKDGYTF. In DNA, the CDR3 is TGTGCCAGCAGCCAAAGGGGACAGGGAAAAGATGGCTACACCTTC.

This clone was counted once. The V call is TRBV7-2, the J call TRBJ2-6, with D hard to call. V shed 6 bases and J shed 0 bases, with 18 bases lying between them. The CDR3 contains 18 residues. Germline assignment: CDR1 SGHTA and CDR2 FQGNSA. The CDR3 reads CASRPLRQAYSGANVLTF. In DNA, the CDR3 is TGTGCCAGCAGGCCCCTCCGGCAGGCCTACTCTGGGGCCAACGTCCTGACTTTC.